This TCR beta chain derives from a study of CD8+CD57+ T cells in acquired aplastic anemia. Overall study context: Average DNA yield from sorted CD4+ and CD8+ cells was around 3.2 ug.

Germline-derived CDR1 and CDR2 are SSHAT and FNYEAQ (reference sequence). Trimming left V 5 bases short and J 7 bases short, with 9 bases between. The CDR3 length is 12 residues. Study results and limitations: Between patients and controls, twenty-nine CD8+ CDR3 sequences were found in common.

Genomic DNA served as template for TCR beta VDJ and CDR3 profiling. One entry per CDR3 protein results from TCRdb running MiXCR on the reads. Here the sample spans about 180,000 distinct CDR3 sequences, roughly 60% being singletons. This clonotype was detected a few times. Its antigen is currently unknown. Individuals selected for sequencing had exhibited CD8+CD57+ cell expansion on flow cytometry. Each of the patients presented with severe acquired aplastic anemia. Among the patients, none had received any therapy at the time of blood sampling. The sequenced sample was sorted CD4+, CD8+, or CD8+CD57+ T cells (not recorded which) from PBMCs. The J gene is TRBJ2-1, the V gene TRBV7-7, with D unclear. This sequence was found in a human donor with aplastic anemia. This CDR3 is CASSHNMNEQFF. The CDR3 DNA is TGTGCCAGCAGCCACAATATGAATGAGCAGTTCTTC.